This T cell receptor (beta chain) was captured by sequencing in a study of T cells in Graves' hyperthyroidism and ophthalmopathy. Together with thyroid ultrasound, orbital computed tomography, serum thyroxine and TRAb, clinical symptoms were used for diagnoses. Study observations and caveats: Blood also carried most thyroid clonotypes expanded above 0.001.

This clonotype was detected a few times. Its antigen is unidentified. TCR beta CDR3 regions were amplified from RNA transcripts. The HTBI primer set drove a first-round RT-PCR of the TCR CDR3. TCRdb analysed the multiplex PCR reads with MiXCR anew, one entry per CDR3 protein. The data hold about 290,000 distinct CDR3 sequences, with about 14% observed a single time. The CDR3 totals 17 residues. Losses at the gene ends were 4 bases for V and 3 bases for J; bases not matched to a gene: 13. Germline V CDR1 and CDR2: SGHNT, YYREEE (reference sequence). The genes are TRBV5-4 and TRBJ1-1; 9 bases are a match to TRBD1. The TCR was taken from a woman in her twenties or thirties with Graves' hyperthyroidism that later progressed to Graves' ophthalmopathy. The sequencing sample was made of blood. In DNA form, the CDR3 reads TGTGCCAGCAGCACCTCCGGGACAGGGATGGGGGACACTGAAGCTTTCTTT. It translates to CASSTSGTGMGDTEAFF.